Presented here are 12 T cell receptor beta chains from one specimen sequenced in a study of blood T cell repertoires in COVID-19. Here immunoSEQ multiplex PCR was the method, and the copy in TCRdb shows in-frame clones only, minus some. The repertoire consists of some 87,000 clones, with 65% to 80% occurring once and the leading ten covering about 20%. Sequenced input: peripheral blood. The receptor set was obtained from a woman of 80 years or more with active or convalescent COVID-19.

The V and J genes are TRBV30 and TRBJ1-5; D not certain. The V end was cut by 5 bases, the J end by 0 bases, with 14 bases between. This CDR3 region has 15 residues. Germline V CDR1 and CDR2: GTSNPN, SVGIG (reference sequence). The CDR3 spells CAWDDGGYSNQPQHF. CDR3 coding DNA: TGTGCCTGGGACGACGGCGGCTATAGCAATCAGCCCCAGCATTTT.

Worth noting for this clone: This same CDR3 is encoded by further DNA sequences in the sample. The chain recombines TRBV19 with TRBJ2-2; D is uncertain. Between the trimmed V and J ends, which lost 3 bases and 0 bases, there was a span of 11 bases. CDR3 size: 16 residues. CDR1 and CDR2 from the germline V gene are LNHDA and SQIVND (reference sequence). The CDR3 sequence: CASSILGAANTGELFF. The CDR3 nucleotides read TGTGCCAGTAGTATTTTAGGAGCTGCGAACACCGGGGAGCTGTTTTTT.

The chain combines TRBV10-1 with TRBJ1-5; TRBD1 matches at 9 bases. After removal of 3 bases from V and 7 bases from J, the junction contained 7 bases not matched to a gene. Germline V lookup: CDR1 WNHNN, CDR2 SYGVQD (reference sequence). CDR3 size: 15 residues. The CDR3 region has the DNA TGCGCCAGCAGTGACCCCGGACAGGGGCACCAGCCCCAGCATTTT. Translated: CASSDPGQGHQPQHF.

The chain employs TRBV28 and TRBJ1-1; TRBD1 agrees at 9 bases. The CDR3 totals 16 residues. Germline CDR1 is MDHEN and CDR2 is SYDVKM. J was trimmed by 4 bases and V by 3 bases; bases with no gene match: 9. Here the CDR3 DNA reads TGTGCCAGCAGTTTCTCGGGACAGGGTACGGGCACTGAAGCTTTCTTT. Translated, it gives CASSFSGQGTGTEAFF.

This clone was counted between two and nine times. The chain carries TRBV4-2 and TRBJ2-7, with TRBD1 matching over 9 bases. CDR3 length equals 17 residues. The germline CDR1 and CDR2 sequences are LGHNA and YNFKEQ. Trimming cost V 0 bases and J 3 bases; bases outside gene matches: 9. The DNA for the CDR3 is TGTGCCAGCAGCCAAGACCTCATAGACAGGGGGGTCTACGAGCAGTACTTC. The encoded protein is CASSQDLIDRGVYEQYF.

The J gene is TRBJ1-1, the V gene TRBV6-5; no firm D call. Germline V lookup: CDR1 MNHEY, CDR2 SVGAGI. V lost 5 bases, J lost 4 bases, and 8 bases lay in between. The CDR3 is 12 amino acids. CDR3 sequence reads: CASSRLATEAFF. The CDR3 DNA reads as TGTGCCAGCAGTAGATTGGCCACTGAAGCTTTCTTT.

Details on this clone: The junction shows a germline mismatch at one end, possibly a read error. The CDR3, as DNA: TGTGCCACCAGTAGAGGAACAGGGGAGCCTACGCAGTATTTT. Translating gives CATSRGTGEPTQYF. The gene calls are TRBV28 and TRBJ2-3; 7 nucleotides align to TRBD1. This CDR3 has 14 residues. CDR1 MDHEN and CDR2 SYDVKM come from the germline V gene.

The chain employs TRBV18 and TRBJ1-1, with 7 bases aligning to TRBD1. The CDR3 extends over 15 amino acids. V lost 3 bases, J lost 2 bases, and 6 bases stayed unmatched. The germline V gene encodes CDR1 KGHSH and CDR2 LQKENI. The CDR3 nucleotides are TGTGCCAGCTCACCGGGGGCAGGGGGTAACACTGAAGCTTTCTTT. As protein: CASSPGAGGNTEAFF.

The chain is built from TRBV7-2 and TRBJ2-3; 11 bases align to TRBD2. The CDR3 loop spans 19 amino acids. The trim removed 4 bases at V and 4 bases at J, leaving 16 bases unmatched. The germline V gene encodes CDR1 SGHTA and CDR2 FQGNSA. The CDR3 DNA reads as TGTGCCAGCAGCTCCCGGTTGTGGTCTAGCGGGGGGCCCGCAGATACGCAGTATTTT. Translation: CASSSRLWSSGGPADTQYF.

This clone has more than one count but fewer than ten. V and J are TRBV9 and TRBJ2-7, with D possibly matching TRBD1 (6 bases). CDR1 is SGDLS, CDR2 YYNGEE, per germline. The V end was cut by 0 bases, the J end by 2 bases, with 24 bases between. The CDR3 is 19 residues long. The CDR3 sequence: CASSVAPLEAGVPPYEQYF. Written as DNA, the CDR3 is TGTGCCAGCAGCGTAGCTCCCCTTGAAGCAGGGGTCCCCCCCTACGAGCAGTACTTC.

This sequence joins TRBV10-2 and TRBJ1-3; possible D gene TRBD1, 5 bases. Trimming took 0 bases from V and 4 from J, leaving 10 bases between them. This CDR3 region has 15 residues. Germline V gene sequence: CDR1 WSHSY, CDR2 SAAADI. The CDR3 bases are TGCGCCAGCAGTGAGTCGCAGGGATCCGGAAACACCATATATTTT. The encoded protein is CASSESQGSGNTIYF.

A single count supports this clone. This chain uses TRBV21-1 with TRBJ2-2; the table's D call TRBD2 went unverified against the DNA. TRBV21-1 is assigned pseudogene status. This CDR3 comprises 11 residues. Here the CDR3 reads CASPPGWELFF. The CDR3 DNA reads as TGTGCCAGCCCTCCCGGTTGGGAGCTGTTTTTT.